This T cell receptor (beta chain) emerged from a study of monozygotic twins with inflammatory bowel disease (dated by TCRdb to between 2018 and 2020). With regard to the full study: In total, roughly 28 monozygotic twin pairs made up the full study: 19 Danish pairs, all IBD-discordant, plus nine German pairs, of which four were IBD-concordant and five were IBD-discordant. The search for disease-associated traits relied mainly on comparing, within discordant pairs, IBD patients with their genetically identical healthy co-twins. Each individual had, on average, about 151 000 unique TCRalpha sequences and 181 000 unique TCRbeta sequences available for analysis.

Library prep was done by 5' RACE. For each TCR library, around 3,500 ng of total RNA was used. For each sample, cDNA synthesis was carried out in eight separate reactions using SMARTScribe reverse transcriptase. During cDNA synthesis, template switching was used to introduce unique molecular identifiers that contained a 6-nucleotide sample barcode. TCRalpha and TCRbeta cDNA was amplified by two nested PCRs of around 16 and 10 cycles, with bead purification after each PCR. Before amplification, the cDNA was treated with uracil DNA-glycosylase and purified using the QIAquick PCR purification kit. The second PCR was the step at which Illumina TruSeq-compatible adapters and sample-specific barcodes were added. Library quality and concentration were checked on TapeStation and Qubit, and libraries were pooled at around 4.7 ng each. Sequencing of pooled libraries was carried out on an Illumina HiSeq2500 single-index Rapid Run using 2 x 100 bp reads and custom sequencing primers. As for the authors' bioinformatics: MiGEC version 1.2.6 was used for UMI-based consensus assembly, which corrected PCR and sequencing errors. MiXCR version 2.1.1 handled V(D)J alignment, clonotype assembly and CDR3 extraction. Normalisation of gene usage, clonotype sharing and MAIT/NKT TCR abundance was achieved by analysing the top 1000, 10 000 and 20 000 clonotypes per sample. Diversity was computed as the inverse Simpson index with the vegan R package after downsampling to 27 000 UMIs. Paired Mann-Whitney U tests were applied to discordant twin pairs, with Benjamini-Hochberg correction for multiple testing. TCRdb reprocessed the reads and assigns one entry to each CDR3 protein sequence, leaving out DNA. TCRdb, not the authors, supplied the V and J calls. Per the sample table, the count is about 380,000 distinct CDR3 sequences. The ten largest clones represent 2% to 3% of the sample.

As concerns this clonotype: This clone's antigen is unknown.

The CDR3 goes from the cysteine to the phenylalanine over 14 residues. No coding sequence is recorded. From each donor, a roughly 2.5 ml peripheral blood sample was collected into PAXgene tubes and stored at -80 degrees C. Without any T cell sorting, total RNA was extracted from whole blood using the PAXgene blood miRNA kit on an automated QIAcube. Deep TCRalpha and TCRbeta repertoire profiling with unique molecular barcoding was performed on peripheral blood of monozygotic twin pairs concordant or discordant for inflammatory bowel disease. Smoking habits were recorded for all twin pairs, and each individual was classified as a current, former or never smoker. Points the paper makes about the study in general: Background noise and inter-individual variability may have been introduced into the repertoires by the differing immunosuppressive treatments among patients. Repertoire similarity did not differ between concordant and discordant twins, which could be due to limited statistical power. Fewer clonotypes were shared with other individuals by IBD patients than by healthy twins, most markedly in patients showing signs of disease activity. Different T cell subtypes could not be distinguished in the analysis. A decrease in TCRbeta repertoire diversity, as measured by inverse Simpson index, was observed in IBD patients compared with their healthy co-twins. The results gave no support for a single strong signal or clonotype linked to IBD.

The source material was blood. This chain is built from TRBV12-3 or TRBV12-4 and TRBJ2-1; the TCRdb call, TRBD1, lacks DNA for checking. This TCR was recovered from a human donor with ulcerative colitis or Crohn's disease, or a healthy co-twin of an affected twin (not recorded which). The CDR3 has the sequence CASTWGTDYNEQFF.